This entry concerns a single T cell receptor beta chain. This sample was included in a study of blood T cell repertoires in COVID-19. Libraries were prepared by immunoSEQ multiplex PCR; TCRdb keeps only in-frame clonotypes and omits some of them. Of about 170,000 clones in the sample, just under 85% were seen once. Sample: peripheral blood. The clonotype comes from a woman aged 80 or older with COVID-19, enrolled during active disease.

CDR3 in DNA: TGCGCCAGCAGCCCATCGGAGGGACAGGGAGTTGAAGCTTTCTTT. Residues: CASSPSEGQGVEAFF. The genes are TRBV4-1 and TRBJ1-1, with 9 bases matching TRBD1. Germline V CDR1 and CDR2: MGHRA, YSYEKL. This CDR3 has 15 amino acids. V shed 4 bases and J 7 bases; nucleotides not matched to a gene: 10.